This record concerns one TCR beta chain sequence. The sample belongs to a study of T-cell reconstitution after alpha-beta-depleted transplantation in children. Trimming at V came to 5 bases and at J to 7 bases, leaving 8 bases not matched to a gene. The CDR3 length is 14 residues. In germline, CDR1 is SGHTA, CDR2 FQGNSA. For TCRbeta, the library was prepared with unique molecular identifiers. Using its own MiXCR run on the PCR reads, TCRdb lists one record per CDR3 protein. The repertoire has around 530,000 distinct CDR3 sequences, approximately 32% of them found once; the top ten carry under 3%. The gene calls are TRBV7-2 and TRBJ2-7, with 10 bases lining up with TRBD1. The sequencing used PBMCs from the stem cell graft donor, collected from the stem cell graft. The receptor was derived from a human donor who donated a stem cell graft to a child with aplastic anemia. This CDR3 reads CASSPRGDRGEQYF. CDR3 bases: TGTGCCAGCAGCCCCCGGGGGGACAGGGGAGAGCAGTACTTC.